This TCR beta chain was profiled in a study of control samples from healthy donors and cancer patients. Assay used: immunoSEQ multiplex PCR; TCRdb lists only in-frame clones, some missing. This table has some 150,000 clones, nearly 96% appearing once. The CDR3 loop spans 16 amino acids. CDR1 MNHEY and CDR2 SMNVEV come from the germline V gene (reference sequence). On this clone itself: The junction differs from germline at one of its ends, possibly a read error.

The sequence was collected from a woman between 25 and 40 years old in good health. Sequencing was done on a sample of blood. V gene TRBV27 combines with J gene TRBJ1-5; 9 bases are a match to TRBD1. CDR3 residues: CASSLFGQGSTQPQHF. The CDR3 region has the DNA TGTGCCAGCAGTTTATTTGGACAGGGGAGCACTCAGCCCCAGCATTTT.